Below, 22 T cell receptor beta chains from the same sample are listed, as sequenced in a study of radiation and T cells in renal cell carcinoma. Described time point: blood 4 weeks post-SBRT, at nephrectomy. Specified treatment: 15 Gy SBRT to primary tumor, nephrectomy 4 weeks later. Sequencing used immunoSEQ multiplex PCR; TCRdb keeps in-frame clones, though not all of them. The data show under 35,000 clones, with roughly 80% seen just once and about 33% held by the top ten. Here the sequenced sample was blood, taken from a patient whose treatment included radiotherapy and nephrectomy. The receptors derive from a man between 60 and 70 years old with renal cell carcinoma.

V and J are TRBV6-5 and TRBJ2-1, with 10 positions matching TRBD1. Germline V CDR1 and CDR2: MNHEY, SVGAGI. V gave up 4 bases and J gave up 2 bases; unmatched junction bases: 2. The CDR3 has 15 residues. CDR3 bases: TGTGCCAGCAGTTCCGGGACAGGGGCCTACAATGAGCAGTTCTTC. It encodes CASSSGTGAYNEQFF.

The chain links TRBV5-8 to TRBJ2-7; 7 bases map to TRBD2. The V segment lost 2 bases and the J segment 1 base; nucleotides outside the gene matches: 0. Germline values: CDR1 SGHTS, CDR2 YDEGEE. The CDR3 sequence is 13 residues long. As DNA, the CDR3 is TGTGCCAGCAGCTTAGCGGGATCCTACGAGCAGTACTTC. It yields the protein CASSLAGSYEQYF.

A few counts support this clone. The chain uses TRBV28 and TRBJ1-2; D is undetermined. Germline V gene lookup returns CDR1 MDHEN and CDR2 SYDVKM. Trimming took off 2 bases at V and 8 bases at J, with 18 bases between the two ends. The CDR3 spans 15 residues. This CDR3 reads CASSLEPQPYLGYTF. For the CDR3, the DNA is TGTGCCAGCAGTTTAGAGCCCCAGCCCTATTTAGGCTACACCTTC.

This chain links TRBV18 with TRBJ1-6; D not resolved. This CDR3 comprises 13 residues. The ends were cut back, 3 bases at V and 8 bases at J, with 8 bases in the middle. In germline, CDR1 is KGHSH, CDR2 LQKENI. The CDR3 DNA reads as TGTGCCAGCTCACCTCAACGGGATTCACCCCTCCACTTT. Its translation: CASSPQRDSPLHF. Complete variable domain (other parts from reference TRBV18 and TRBJ1-6): NAGVMQNPRHLVRRRGQEARLRCSPMKGHSHVYWYRQLPEEGLKFMVYLQKENIIDESGMPKERFSAEFPKEGPSILRIQQVVRGDSAAYFCASSPQRDSPLHFGNGTRLTVT.

The chain employs TRBV27 and TRBJ2-7; no clear D gene. Trimming removed 5 bases from V and 5 bases from J, with 19 bases in between. The V gene's germline CDR1 is MNHEY and CDR2 SMNVEV (reference sequence). The CDR3 has 15 amino acids. For the CDR3, the DNA is TGTGCCAGCAGTACCAGACCCGTCGATGGAAACGAGCAGTACTTC. Its protein is CASSTRPVDGNEQYF.

This rearrangement joins TRBV5-1 to TRBJ2-1, with 9 bases matching TRBD2. The V gene end was trimmed by 4 bases and the J gene end by 2 bases; junction bases not matched to a gene: 4. The CDR3 has 15 amino acids. Germline-derived CDR1 and CDR2 are SGHRS and YFSETQ. The CDR3 nucleotides read TGCGCCAGCAGCGCCGGGACTAGCACCTACAATGAGCAGTTCTTC. This translates into CASSAGTSTYNEQFF.

V and J are TRBV19 and TRBJ1-4, with D unclear. There are 13 residues in the CDR3. Per germline, CDR1 LNHDA and CDR2 SQIVND (reference sequence). V lost 6 bases and J 8 bases, leaving 13 bases between the germline ends. The CDR3 sequence is CASSLPSWEKLFF. CDR3 nucleotide sequence: TGTGCCAGTAGCCTACCCTCATGGGAAAAACTGTTTTTT.

The rearrangement joins TRBV19 to TRBJ2-2, with a tentative D call TRBD1 (5 bases). Germline CDR1 LNHDA, CDR2 SQIVND (reference sequence). The CDR3 loop spans 15 amino acids. The V end lost 3 bases, the J end lost 5 bases, and 13 bases lay between the germline ends. The CDR3 bases are TGTGCCAGTAGTATTGGGGCCCTACGGACCGGGGAGCTGTTTTTT. Translating gives CASSIGALRTGELFF. Drawing the rest from reference TRBV19 and TRBJ2-2, the complete variable domain is DGGITQSPKYLFRKEGQNVTLSCEQNLNHDAMYWYRQDPGQGLRLIYYSQIVNDFQKGDIAEGYSVSREKKESFPLTVTSAQKNPTAFYLCASSIGALRTGELFFGEGSRLTVL.

The chain couples TRBV10-2 to TRBJ2-3; 7 bases are shared with TRBD2. The CDR3 is 16 amino acids. Germline assignment: CDR1 WSHSY and CDR2 SAAADI. With V trimmed by 0 bases and J by 7 bases, 10 bases remained unmatched. CDR3 in DNA: TGCGCCAGCAGTGAGTCGGAAGCGGGATTACGCAATACGCAGTATTTT. Encoded protein: CASSESEAGLRNTQYF.

The rearrangement uses TRBV10-3 and TRBJ2-5; 7 bases match TRBD2. The V gene's germline CDR1 is ENHRY and CDR2 SYGVKD. CDR3 size: 15 residues. J lost 4 bases, V lost 6 bases, and 11 bases had no gene match. The CDR3 nucleotides are TGTGCCATCAGGGGGGAGAATAGCGGGTTAGAGACCCAGTACTTC. Encoded protein: CAIRGENSGLETQYF.

The rearrangement links TRBV6-5 to TRBJ1-3; D is uncertain. The germline CDR1 and CDR2 sequences are MNHEY and SVGAGI. This CDR3 is 13 amino acids long. The ends were cut back, 4 bases at V and 5 bases at J, with 9 bases in the middle. Here the CDR3 reads CASSSPGRNTIYF. The DNA of the CDR3 is TGTGCCAGCAGTTCCCCAGGAAGAAACACCATATATTTT.

This clone was counted between two and nine times. The chain recombines TRBV2 with TRBJ2-7, with a tentative D call TRBD1 (5 bases). CDR1 is SNHLY and CDR2 is FYNNEI in the germline V gene. Trimming stripped 5 bases from V and 2 bases from J, with 16 bases between. There are 15 residues in the CDR3. The CDR3 DNA is TGTGCCAGCAGTCTCACCAGGACACAGCCCTACGAGCAGTACTTC. Amino acid sequence: CASSLTRTQPYEQYF.

V and J are TRBV7-9 and TRBJ1-5, with a weak D call TRBD1 (6 bases). This CDR3 comprises 16 residues. V was clipped by 7 bases and J by 2 bases, with 18 bases between them. Germline V gene sequence: CDR1 SEHNR, CDR2 FQNEAQ (reference sequence). CDR3 DNA: TGTGCCAGCACCCAGACCCAGGGGAGCGGCAATCAGCCCCAGCATTTT. It translates to CASTQTQGSGNQPQHF.

V usage is TRBV12-5 and J usage is TRBJ2-1, with 7 positions matching TRBD2. V gave up 5 bases and J gave up 5 bases; unmatched junction bases: 9. There are 15 residues in the CDR3. The germline CDR1 and CDR2 sequences are LGHNT and FRNRAP. The CDR3 reads CASGRQREAHNEQFF. CDR3 DNA: TGTGCTAGTGGTCGCCAACGGGAGGCTCACAATGAGCAGTTCTTC.

This sequence joins TRBV5-5 and TRBJ2-1; no clear D. Germline values: CDR1 SGHKS, CDR2 YYEKEE (reference sequence). V dropped 0 bases and J dropped 5 bases, with 6 bases sitting between them. This CDR3 contains 13 residues. CDR3 region: CASSLGPHNEQFF. The CDR3 DNA reads as TGTGCCAGCAGCTTGGGTCCCCACAATGAGCAGTTCTTC.

The chain combines TRBV19 with TRBJ2-3, with 10 bases fitting TRBD2. Germline values: CDR1 LNHDA, CDR2 SQIVND (reference sequence). The CDR3 sequence is 17 residues long. V lost 5 bases to trimming and J lost 5 bases; unmatched junction nucleotides: 13. This chain's CDR3 is CASSADIAGGGLDTQYF. The CDR3, as DNA: TGTGCCAGTAGTGCAGACATAGCGGGAGGAGGATTAGATACGCAGTATTTT.

The chain is built from TRBV6-6 and TRBJ2-2, with D unclear. V shed 1 base and J shed 1 base, with 10 bases lying between them. The CDR3 totals 16 residues. CDR1 and CDR2 from the germline V gene are MNHNY and SVGAGI (reference sequence). The CDR3 coding sequence is TGTGCCAGCAGTTACTTAGTTGCAGAGAACACCGGGGAGCTGTTTTTT. Its protein product is CASSYLVAENTGELFF.

The CDR3 loop reads CAWSGDRLGDSNQPQHF. CDR3 sequence (DNA): TGTGCCTGGAGTGGGGACCGATTAGGGGATAGCAATCAGCCCCAGCATTTT. The chain combines TRBV30 with TRBJ1-5, with D possibly TRBD1 on 5 matching bases. Germline CDR1 GTSNPN, CDR2 SVGIG (reference sequence). CDR3 length: 17 residues. Trimming stripped 1 base from V and 0 bases from J, with 16 bases between.

This clone is a singleton in its sample. The chain has TRBV4-1 and TRBJ2-1; D not certain. The CDR3 is 12 amino acids. V was clipped by 2 bases and J by 10 bases, with 9 bases between them. Germline-derived CDR1 and CDR2 are MGHRA and YSYEKL. CDR3 nucleotides: TGCGCCAGCAGCCAACTACTGGGGGAGCAGTTCTTC. It codes for CASSQLLGEQFF.

The V gene is TRBV9, the J gene TRBJ2-3; D is perhaps TRBD2 (6 bases). CDR1 SGDLS and CDR2 YYNGEE come from the germline V gene. V was cut by 4 bases and J by 6 bases, with 15 bases left in between. This CDR3 region has 14 residues. The CDR3 nucleotides read TGTGCCAGCAGCCCGCGACCACTAGCTGATACGCAGTATTTT. Amino acids: CASSPRPLADTQYF. Using reference TRBV9 and TRBJ2-3 for the parts outside the CDR3, the full variable domain is DSGVTQTPKHLITATGQRVTLRCSPRSGDLSVYWYQQSLDQGLQFLIQYYNGEERAKGNILERFSAQQFPDLHSELNLSSLELGDSALYFCASSPRPLADTQYFGPGTRLTVL.

The J gene is TRBJ1-1, the V gene TRBV5-3; D is unresolved. TRBV5-3 is filed as an ORF, its function uncertain. The CDR3 loop spans 16 amino acids. Trimming removed 9 bases from V and 0 bases from J, with 21 bases in between. The CDR3 DNA reads as TGTGCCACCCGGGCGGCCCAGGCGATCATGAACACTGAAGCTTTCTTT. The encoded protein is CATRAAQAIMNTEAFF.

This clone appeared a few times. The J gene is TRBJ2-2, the V gene TRBV7-9, with 11 bases aligning to TRBD1. CDR3 length: 16 amino acids. The trim removed 5 bases at V and 7 bases at J, leaving 9 bases unmatched. CDR1 is SEHNR and CDR2 is FQNEAQ in the germline V gene (reference sequence). The CDR3 protein is CASSDRTGGADGELFF. In nucleotides, the CDR3 is TGTGCCAGCAGCGACAGGACAGGGGGCGCGGACGGGGAGCTGTTTTTT.